The entry below describes one T cell receptor (beta chain). The data belong to a study of blood T cell repertoires in COVID-19. Profiled with immunoSEQ multiplex PCR; TCRdb holds only in-frame clones, not every one. The table records 200,000 to 250,000 clones, about nine tenths of them present only once. The receptor was isolated from a man aged 30 to 39 with COVID-19, enrolled during active disease. Material for sequencing was peripheral blood.

CDR3 nucleotides: TGCGCCAGCAGCCAAGACATAACGACAGGGGGCTGGAATAATTCACCCCTCCACTTT. Protein sequence: CASSQDITTGGWNNSPLHF. V is TRBV4-3 and J is TRBJ1-6; 10 positions match TRBD1. V shed 0 bases, J shed 5 bases, and the junction held 10 bases outside the gene matches. The CDR3 is made up of 19 amino acids. Germline CDR1 and CDR2: LGHNA and YSLEER.